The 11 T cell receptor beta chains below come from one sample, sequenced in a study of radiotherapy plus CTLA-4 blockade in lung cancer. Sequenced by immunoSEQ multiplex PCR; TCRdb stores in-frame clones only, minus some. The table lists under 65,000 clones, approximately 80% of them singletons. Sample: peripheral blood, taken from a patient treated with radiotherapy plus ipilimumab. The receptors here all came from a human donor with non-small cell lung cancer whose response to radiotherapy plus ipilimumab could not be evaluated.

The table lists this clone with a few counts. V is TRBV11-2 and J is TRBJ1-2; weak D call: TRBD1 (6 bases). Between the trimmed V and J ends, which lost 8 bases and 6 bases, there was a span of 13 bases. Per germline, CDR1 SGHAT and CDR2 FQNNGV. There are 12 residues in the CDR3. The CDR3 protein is CASETKGDGYTF. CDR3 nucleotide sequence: TGTGCCAGCGAGACAAAGGGGGATGGCTACACCTTC.

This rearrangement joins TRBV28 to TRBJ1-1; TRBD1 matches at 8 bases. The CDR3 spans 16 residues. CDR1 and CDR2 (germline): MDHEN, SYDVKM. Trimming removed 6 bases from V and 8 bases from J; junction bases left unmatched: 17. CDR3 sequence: CASSYRSGQGGGEAFF. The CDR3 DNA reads TGTGCCAGCAGCTACCGATCAGGACAGGGCGGGGGAGAAGCTTTCTTT.

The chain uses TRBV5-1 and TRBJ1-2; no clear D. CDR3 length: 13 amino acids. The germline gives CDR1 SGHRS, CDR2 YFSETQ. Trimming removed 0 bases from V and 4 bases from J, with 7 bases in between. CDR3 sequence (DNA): TGCGCCAGCAGCTTGGCGGACTTCTATGGCTACACCTTC. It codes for CASSLADFYGYTF.

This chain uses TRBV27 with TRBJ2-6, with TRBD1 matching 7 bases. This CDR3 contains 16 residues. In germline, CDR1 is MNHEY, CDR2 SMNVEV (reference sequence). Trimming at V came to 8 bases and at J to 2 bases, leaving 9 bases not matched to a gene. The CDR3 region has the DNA TGTGCCAGCGGTACAGGGGTCGTGGCTGGGGCCAACGTCCTGACTTTC. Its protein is CASGTGVVAGANVLTF. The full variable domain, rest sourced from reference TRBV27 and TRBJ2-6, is EAQVTQNPRYLITVTGKKLTVTCSQNMNHEYMSWYRQDPGLGLRQIYYSMNVEVTDKGDVPEGYKVSRKEKRNFPLILESPSPNQTSLYFCASGTGVVAGANVLTFGAGSRLTVL.

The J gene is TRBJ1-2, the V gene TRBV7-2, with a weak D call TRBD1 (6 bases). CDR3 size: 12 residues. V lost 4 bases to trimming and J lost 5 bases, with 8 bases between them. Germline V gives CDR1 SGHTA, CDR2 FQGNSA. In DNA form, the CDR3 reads TGTGCCAGCAGCTCAGGGGTGTATGGCTACACCTTC. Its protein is CASSSGVYGYTF. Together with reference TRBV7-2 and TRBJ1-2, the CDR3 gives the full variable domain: GAGVSQSPSNKVTEKGKDVELRCDPISGHTALYWYRQSLGQGLEFLIYFQGNSAPDKSGLPSDRFSAERTGGSVSTLTIQRTQQEDSAVYLCASSSGVYGYTFGSGTRLTVV.

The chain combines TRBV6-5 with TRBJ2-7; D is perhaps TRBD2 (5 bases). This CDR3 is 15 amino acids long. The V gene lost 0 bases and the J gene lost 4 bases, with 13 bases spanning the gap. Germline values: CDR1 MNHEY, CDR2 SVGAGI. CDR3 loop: CASSYSNPSRYEQYF. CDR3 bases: TGTGCCAGCAGTTACTCGAATCCTAGCAGGTACGAGCAGTACTTC.

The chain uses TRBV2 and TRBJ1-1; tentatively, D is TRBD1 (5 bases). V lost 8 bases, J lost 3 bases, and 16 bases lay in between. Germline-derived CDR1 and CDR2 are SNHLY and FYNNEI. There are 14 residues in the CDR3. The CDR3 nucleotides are TGTGCCAGCCGCAAGTCAGGGTTCGACACTGAAGCTTTCTTT. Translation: CASRKSGFDTEAFF.

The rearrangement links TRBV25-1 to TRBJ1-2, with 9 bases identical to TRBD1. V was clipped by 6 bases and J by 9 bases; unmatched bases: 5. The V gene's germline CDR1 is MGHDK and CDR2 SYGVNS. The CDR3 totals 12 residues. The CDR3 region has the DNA TGTGCCAGCAGGGGACAGGGTTGGAGCTACACCTTC. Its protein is CASRGQGWSYTF.

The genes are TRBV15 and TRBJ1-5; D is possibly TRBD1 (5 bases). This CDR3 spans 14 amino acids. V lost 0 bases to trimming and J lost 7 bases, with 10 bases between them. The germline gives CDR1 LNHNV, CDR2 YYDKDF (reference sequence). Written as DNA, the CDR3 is TGTGCCACCAGCAGAGAAGGGGCGCGGCAGCCCCAGCATTTT. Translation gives CATSREGARQPQHF.

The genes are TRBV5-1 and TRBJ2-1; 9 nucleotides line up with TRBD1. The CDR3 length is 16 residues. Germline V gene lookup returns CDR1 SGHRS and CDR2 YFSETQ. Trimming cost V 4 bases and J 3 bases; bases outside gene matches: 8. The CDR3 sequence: CASSSTGTGNYNEQFF. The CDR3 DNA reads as TGCGCCAGCAGCAGTACCGGGACAGGGAACTACAATGAGCAGTTCTTC.

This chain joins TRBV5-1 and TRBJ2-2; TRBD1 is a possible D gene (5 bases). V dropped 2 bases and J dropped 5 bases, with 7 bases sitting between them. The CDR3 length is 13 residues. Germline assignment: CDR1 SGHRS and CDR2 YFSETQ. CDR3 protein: CASSFDRTGELFF. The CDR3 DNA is TGCGCCAGCAGCTTCGACAGAACCGGGGAGCTGTTTTTT.